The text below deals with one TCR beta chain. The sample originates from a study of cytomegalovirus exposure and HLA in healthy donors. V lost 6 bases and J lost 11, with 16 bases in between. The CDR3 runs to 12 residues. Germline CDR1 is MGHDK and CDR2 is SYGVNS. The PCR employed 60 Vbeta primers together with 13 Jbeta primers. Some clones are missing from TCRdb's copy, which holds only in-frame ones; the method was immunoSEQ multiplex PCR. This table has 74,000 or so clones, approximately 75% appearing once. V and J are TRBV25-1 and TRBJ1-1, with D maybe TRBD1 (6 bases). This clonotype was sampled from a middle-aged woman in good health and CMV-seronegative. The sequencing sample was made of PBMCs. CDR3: CASSFTGCDAFF. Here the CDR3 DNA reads TGTGCCAGCAGCTTTACAGGGTGTGACGCTTTCTTT.